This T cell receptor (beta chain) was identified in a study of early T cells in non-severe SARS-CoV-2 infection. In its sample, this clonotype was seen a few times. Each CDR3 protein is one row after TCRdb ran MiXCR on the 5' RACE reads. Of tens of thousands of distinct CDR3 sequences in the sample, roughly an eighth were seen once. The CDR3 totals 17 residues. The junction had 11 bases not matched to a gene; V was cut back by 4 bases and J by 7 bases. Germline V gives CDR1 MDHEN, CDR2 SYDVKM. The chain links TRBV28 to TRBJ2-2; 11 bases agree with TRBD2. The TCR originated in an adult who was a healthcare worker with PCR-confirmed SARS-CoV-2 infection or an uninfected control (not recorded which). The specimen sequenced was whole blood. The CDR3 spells CASSSMGSGRALGELFF. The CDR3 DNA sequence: TGTGCCAGCAGTTCGATGGGTAGCGGGAGGGCCCTCGGGGAGCTGTTTTTT.